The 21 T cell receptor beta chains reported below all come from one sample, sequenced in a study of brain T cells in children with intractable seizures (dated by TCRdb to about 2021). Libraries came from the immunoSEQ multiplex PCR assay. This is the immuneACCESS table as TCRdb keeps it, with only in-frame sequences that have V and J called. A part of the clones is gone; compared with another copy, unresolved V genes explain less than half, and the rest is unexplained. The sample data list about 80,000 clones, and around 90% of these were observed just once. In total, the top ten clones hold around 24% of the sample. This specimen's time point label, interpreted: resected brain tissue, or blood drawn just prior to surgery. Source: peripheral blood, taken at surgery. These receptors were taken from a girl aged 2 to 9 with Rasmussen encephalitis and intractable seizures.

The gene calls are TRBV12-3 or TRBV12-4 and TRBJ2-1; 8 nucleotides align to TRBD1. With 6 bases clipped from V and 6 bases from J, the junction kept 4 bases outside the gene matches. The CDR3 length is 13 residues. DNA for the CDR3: TGTGCCAGCAGGGTGACAGGGGCCAATGAGCAGTTCTTC. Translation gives CASRVTGANEQFF.

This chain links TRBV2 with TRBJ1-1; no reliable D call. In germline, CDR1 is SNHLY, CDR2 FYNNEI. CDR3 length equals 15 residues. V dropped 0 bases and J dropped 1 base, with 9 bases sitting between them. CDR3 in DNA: TGTGCCAGCAGTGAAGCCTGGATAGGGAACACTGAAGCTTTCTTT. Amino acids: CASSEAWIGNTEAFF.

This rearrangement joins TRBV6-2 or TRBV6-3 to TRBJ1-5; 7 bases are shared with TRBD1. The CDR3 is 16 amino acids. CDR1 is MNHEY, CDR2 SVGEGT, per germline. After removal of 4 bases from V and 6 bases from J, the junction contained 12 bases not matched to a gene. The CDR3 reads CASSSALTGVAQPQHF. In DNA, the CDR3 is TGTGCCAGCAGTTCCGCGCTTACAGGGGTGGCTCAGCCCCAGCATTTT.

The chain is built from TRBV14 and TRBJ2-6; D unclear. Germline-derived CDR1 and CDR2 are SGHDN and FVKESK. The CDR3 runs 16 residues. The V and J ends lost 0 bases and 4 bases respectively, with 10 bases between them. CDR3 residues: CASSQDLIAGANVLTF. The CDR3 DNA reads TGTGCCAGCAGCCAAGACTTAATAGCAGGGGCCAACGTCCTGACTTTC.

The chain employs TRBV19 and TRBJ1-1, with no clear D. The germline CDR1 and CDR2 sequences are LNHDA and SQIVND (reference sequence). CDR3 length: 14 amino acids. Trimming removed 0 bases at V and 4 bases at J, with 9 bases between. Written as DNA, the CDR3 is TGTGCCAGTAGTATAGATGTGGGTGGCACTGAAGCTTTCTTT. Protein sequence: CASSIDVGGTEAFF.

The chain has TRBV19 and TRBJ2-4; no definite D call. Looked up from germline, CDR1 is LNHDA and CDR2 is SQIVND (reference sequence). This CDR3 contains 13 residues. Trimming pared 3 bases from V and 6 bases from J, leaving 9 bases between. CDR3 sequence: CASSIGTGNIQYF. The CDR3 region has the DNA TGTGCCAGTAGTATCGGAACCGGAAACATTCAGTACTTC. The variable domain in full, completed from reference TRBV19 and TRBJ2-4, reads DGGITQSPKYLFRKEGQNVTLSCEQNLNHDAMYWYRQDPGQGLRLIYYSQIVNDFQKGDIAEGYSVSREKKESFPLTVTSAQKNPTAFYLCASSIGTGNIQYFGAGTRLSVL.

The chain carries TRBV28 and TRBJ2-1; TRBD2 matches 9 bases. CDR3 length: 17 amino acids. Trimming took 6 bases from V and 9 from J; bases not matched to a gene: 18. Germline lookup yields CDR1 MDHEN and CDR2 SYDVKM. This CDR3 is CASSPPRGGALLGEQFF. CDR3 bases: TGTGCCAGCAGCCCACCCCGCGGGGGGGCCTTACTCGGTGAGCAGTTCTTC.

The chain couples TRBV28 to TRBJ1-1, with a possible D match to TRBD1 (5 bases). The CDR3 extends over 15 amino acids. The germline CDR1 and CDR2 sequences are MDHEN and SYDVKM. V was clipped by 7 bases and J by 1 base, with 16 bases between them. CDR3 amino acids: CASNGWDRENTEAFF. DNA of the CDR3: TGTGCCAGCAACGGTTGGGACCGCGAGAACACTGAAGCTTTCTTT.

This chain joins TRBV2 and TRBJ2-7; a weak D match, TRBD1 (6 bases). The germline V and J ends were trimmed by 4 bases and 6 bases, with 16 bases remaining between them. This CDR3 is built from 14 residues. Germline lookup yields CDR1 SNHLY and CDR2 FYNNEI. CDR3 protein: CASSALTGIGEQYF. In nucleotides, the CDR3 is TGTGCCAGCAGTGCCTTGACAGGAATAGGCGAGCAGTACTTC. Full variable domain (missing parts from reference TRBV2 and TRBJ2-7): EPEVTQTPSHQVTQMGQEVILRCVPISNHLYFYWYRQILGQKVEFLVSFYNNEISEKSEIFDDQFSVERPDGSNFTLKIRSTKLEDSAMYFCASSALTGIGEQYFGPGTRLTVT.

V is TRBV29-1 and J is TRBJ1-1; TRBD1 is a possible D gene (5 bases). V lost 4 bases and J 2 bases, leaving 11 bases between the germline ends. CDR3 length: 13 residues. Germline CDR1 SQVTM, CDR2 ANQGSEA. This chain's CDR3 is CSVVGTYNTEAFF. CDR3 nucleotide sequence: TGCAGCGTTGTAGGGACCTATAACACTGAAGCTTTCTTT.

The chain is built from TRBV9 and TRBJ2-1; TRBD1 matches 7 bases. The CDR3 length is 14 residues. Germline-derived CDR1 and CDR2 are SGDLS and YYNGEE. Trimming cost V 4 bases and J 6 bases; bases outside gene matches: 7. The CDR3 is CASSLGTAVNEQFF. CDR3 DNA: TGTGCCAGCAGCCTTGGGACAGCCGTCAATGAGCAGTTCTTC.

CDR3 DNA: TGTGCCAGCAGGGGCGAGGGCACTGAAGCTTTCTTT. As protein: CASRGEGTEAFF. This chain connects TRBV9 to TRBJ1-1, with D hard to call. Germline loops: CDR1 SGDLS, CDR2 YYNGEE. This CDR3 comprises 12 residues. Between the trimmed V and J ends, which lost 5 bases and 4 bases, there was a span of 9 bases.

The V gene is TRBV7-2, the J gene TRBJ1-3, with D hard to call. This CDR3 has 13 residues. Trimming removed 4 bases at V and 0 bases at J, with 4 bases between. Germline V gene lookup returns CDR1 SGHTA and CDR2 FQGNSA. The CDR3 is CASSSSSGNTIYF. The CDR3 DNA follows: TGTGCCAGCAGCTCGAGCTCTGGAAACACCATATATTTT.

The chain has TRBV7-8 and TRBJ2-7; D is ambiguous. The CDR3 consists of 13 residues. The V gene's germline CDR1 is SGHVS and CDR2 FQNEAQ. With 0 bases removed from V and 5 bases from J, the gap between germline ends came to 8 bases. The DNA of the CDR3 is TGTGCCAGCAGCTTAGCGGAAGGGAACGAGCAGTACTTC. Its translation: CASSLAEGNEQYF.

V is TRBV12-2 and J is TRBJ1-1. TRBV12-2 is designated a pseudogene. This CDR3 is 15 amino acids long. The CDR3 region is CASRLARRAGTEAFF. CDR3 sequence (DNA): TGTGCAAGTCGCTTAGCCCGGAGGGCAGGCACTGAAGCTTTCTTT.

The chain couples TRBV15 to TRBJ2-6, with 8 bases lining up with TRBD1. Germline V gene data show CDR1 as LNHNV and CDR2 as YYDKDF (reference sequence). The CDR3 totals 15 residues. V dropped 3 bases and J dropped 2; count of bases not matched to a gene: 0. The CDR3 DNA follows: TGTGCCACCAGCAGGGACAGGGCTGGGGCCAACGTCCTGACTTTC. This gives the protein CATSRDRAGANVLTF. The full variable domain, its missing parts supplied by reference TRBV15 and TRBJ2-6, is DAMVIQNPRYQVTQFGKPVTLSCSQTLNHNVMYWYQQKSSQAPKLLFHYYDKDFNNEADTPDNFQSRRPNTSFCFLDIRSPGLGDTAMYLCATSRDRAGANVLTFGAGSRLTVL.

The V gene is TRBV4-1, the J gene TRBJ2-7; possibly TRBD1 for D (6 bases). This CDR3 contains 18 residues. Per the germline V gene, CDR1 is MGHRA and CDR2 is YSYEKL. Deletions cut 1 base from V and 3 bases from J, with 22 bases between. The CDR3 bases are TGCGCCAGCAGCCAAGCGCATCTAACAAAAACAGGGATCTACGAGCAGTACTTC. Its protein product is CASSQAHLTKTGIYEQYF.

The CDR3 nucleotides read TGTGCCAGCAGTTCGGGACAGGGAAGGGGGGCTGGAAACACCATATATTTT. This translates into CASSSGQGRGAGNTIYF. The rearrangement links TRBV2 to TRBJ1-3; 9 bases match TRBD1. The CDR3 contains 17 residues. Per germline, CDR1 SNHLY and CDR2 FYNNEI. V shed 5 bases and J 2 bases; nucleotides not matched to a gene: 10.

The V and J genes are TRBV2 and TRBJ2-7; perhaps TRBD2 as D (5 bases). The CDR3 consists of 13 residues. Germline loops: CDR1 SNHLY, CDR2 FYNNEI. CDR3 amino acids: CGTLAPGSYEQYF. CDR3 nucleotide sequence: TGTGGCACCCTAGCTCCCGGCTCCTACGAGCAGTACTTC.

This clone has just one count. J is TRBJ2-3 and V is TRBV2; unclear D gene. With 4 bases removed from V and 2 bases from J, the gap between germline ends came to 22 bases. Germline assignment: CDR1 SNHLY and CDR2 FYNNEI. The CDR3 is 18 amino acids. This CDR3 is CASSVVPSRRHHTDTQYF. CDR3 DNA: TGTGCCAGCAGTGTGGTGCCAAGCAGGCGTCACCACACAGATACGCAGTATTTT.

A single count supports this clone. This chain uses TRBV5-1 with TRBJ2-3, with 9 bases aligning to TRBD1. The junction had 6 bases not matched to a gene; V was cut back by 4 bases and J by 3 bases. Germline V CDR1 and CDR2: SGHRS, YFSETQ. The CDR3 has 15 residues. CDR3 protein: CASSQHRGQTDTQYF. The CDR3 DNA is TGCGCCAGCAGCCAACACAGGGGGCAAACAGATACGCAGTATTTT. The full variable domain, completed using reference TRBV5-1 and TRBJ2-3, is KAGVTQTPRYLIKTRGQQVTLSCSPISGHRSVSWYQQTPGQGLQFLFEYFSETQRNKGNFPGRFSGRQFSNSRSEMNVSTLELGDSALYLCASSQHRGQTDTQYFGPGTRLTVL.